This T cell receptor beta chain was documented in a study of T cells after yellow fever vaccination. This clonotype was counted between two and nine times. The antigen is unknown. Synthesis of TCR cDNA relied on 5'RACE template switching, which attached a universal primer site and UMIs. TCRdb called the 5' RACE reads again in MiXCR, with one record for every CDR3 protein. Among some 600,000 distinct CDR3 sequences listed, about a sixth were seen once. The V end was cut by 2 bases, the J end by 7 bases, with 15 bases between. In germline, CDR1 is KGHSH, CDR2 LQKENI. The CDR3 totals 15 residues. Regarding the study as a whole: Contamination of FACS-sorted repertoires by abundant clonotypes from the bulk population could occur. Reappearance after the booster was seen for most primary-vaccination clones, at 95% to 97% CD4 and 80% to 90% CD8.

The rearrangement uses TRBV18 and TRBJ2-1; D gene uncertain. Here the sequenced sample was PBMCs, taken about 5 days after the first yellow fever vaccination. This clonotype was sampled from a man between 18 and 29 years old who received the YFV17D yellow fever vaccine. Here the CDR3 DNA reads TGTGCCAGCTCACCAAGGAGATACTCAACAAATGAGCAGTTCTTC. Protein sequence: CASSPRRYSTNEQFF. Together with reference TRBV18 and TRBJ2-1, the CDR3 gives the full variable domain: NAGVMQNPRHLVRRRGQEARLRCSPMKGHSHVYWYRQLPEEGLKFMVYLQKENIIDESGMPKERFSAEFPKEGPSILRIQQVVRGDSAAYFCASSPRRYSTNEQFFGPGTRLTVL.